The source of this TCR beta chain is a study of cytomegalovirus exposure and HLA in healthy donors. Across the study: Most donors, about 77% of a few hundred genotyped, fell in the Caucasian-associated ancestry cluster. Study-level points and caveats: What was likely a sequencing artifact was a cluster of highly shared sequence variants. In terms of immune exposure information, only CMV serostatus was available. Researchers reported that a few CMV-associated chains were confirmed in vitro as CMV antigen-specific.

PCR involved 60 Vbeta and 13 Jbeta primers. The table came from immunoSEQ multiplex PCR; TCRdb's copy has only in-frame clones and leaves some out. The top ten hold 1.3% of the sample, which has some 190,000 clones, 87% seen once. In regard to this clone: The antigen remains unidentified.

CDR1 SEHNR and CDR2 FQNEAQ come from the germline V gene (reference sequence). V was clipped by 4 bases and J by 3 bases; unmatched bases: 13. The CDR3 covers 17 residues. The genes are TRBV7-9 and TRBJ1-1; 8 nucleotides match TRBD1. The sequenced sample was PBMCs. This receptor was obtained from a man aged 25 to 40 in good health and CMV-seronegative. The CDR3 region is CASSSPKLGQAHTEAFF. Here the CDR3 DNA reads TGTGCCAGCAGCTCGCCTAAATTGGGACAGGCCCACACTGAAGCTTTCTTT.